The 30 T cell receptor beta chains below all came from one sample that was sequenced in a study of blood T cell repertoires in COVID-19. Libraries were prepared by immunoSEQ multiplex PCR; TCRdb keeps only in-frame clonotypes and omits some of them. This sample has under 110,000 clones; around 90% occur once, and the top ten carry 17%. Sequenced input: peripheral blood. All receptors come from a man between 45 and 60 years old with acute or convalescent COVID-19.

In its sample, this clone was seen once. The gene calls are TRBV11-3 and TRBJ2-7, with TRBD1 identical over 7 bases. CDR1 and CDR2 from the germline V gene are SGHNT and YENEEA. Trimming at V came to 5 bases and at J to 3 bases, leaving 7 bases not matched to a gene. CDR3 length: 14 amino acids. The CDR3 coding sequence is TGTGCCAGCAGCACGGGACAGTCCGGCTACGAGCAGTACTTC. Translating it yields CASSTGQSGYEQYF.

Here the CDR3 reads CASSQGGVGAEAFF. CDR3 DNA sequence: TGTGCCAGCAGCCAAGGGGGGGTCGGCGCTGAAGCTTTCTTT. This chain connects TRBV14 to TRBJ1-1; tentative D call: TRBD1 (5 bases). Germline CDR1 SGHDN, CDR2 FVKESK. V was clipped by 1 base and J by 6 bases, with 12 bases between them. The CDR3 has 14 residues.

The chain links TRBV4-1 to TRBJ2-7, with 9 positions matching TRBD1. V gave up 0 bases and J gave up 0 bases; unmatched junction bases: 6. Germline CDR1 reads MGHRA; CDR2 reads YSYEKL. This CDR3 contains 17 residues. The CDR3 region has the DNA TGCGCCAGCAGCCAAGATAGGGACAGGGTCGTCTCCTACGAGCAGTACTTC. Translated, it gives CASSQDRDRVVSYEQYF.

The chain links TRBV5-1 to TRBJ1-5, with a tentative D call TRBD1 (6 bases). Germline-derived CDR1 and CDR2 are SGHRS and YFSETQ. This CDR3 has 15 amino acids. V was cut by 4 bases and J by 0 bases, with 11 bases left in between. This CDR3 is CASSPTGISNQPQHF. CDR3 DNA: TGCGCCAGCAGCCCAACAGGGATTAGCAATCAGCCCCAGCATTTT. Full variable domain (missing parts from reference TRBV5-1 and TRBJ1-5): KAGVTQTPRYLIKTRGQQVTLSCSPISGHRSVSWYQQTPGQGLQFLFEYFSETQRNKGNFPGRFSGRQFSNSRSEMNVSTLELGDSALYLCASSPTGISNQPQHFGDGTRLSIL.

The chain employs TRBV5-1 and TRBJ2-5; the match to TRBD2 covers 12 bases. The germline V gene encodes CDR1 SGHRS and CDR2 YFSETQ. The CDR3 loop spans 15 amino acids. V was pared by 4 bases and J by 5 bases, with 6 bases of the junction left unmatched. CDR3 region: CASSQLAGGGETQYF. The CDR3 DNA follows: TGCGCCAGCAGCCAACTAGCGGGGGGAGGCGAGACCCAGTACTTC.

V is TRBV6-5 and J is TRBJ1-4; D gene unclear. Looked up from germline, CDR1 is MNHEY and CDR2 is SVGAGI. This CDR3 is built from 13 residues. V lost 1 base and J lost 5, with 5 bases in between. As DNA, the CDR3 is TGTGCCAGCAGTTACTGGCAGAATGAAAAACTGTTTTTT. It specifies CASSYWQNEKLFF.

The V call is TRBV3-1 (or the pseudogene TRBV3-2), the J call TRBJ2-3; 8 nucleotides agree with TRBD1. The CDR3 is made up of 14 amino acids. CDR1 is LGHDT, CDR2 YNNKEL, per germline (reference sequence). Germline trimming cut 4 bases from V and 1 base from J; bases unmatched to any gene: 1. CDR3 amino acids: CASSRGQGTDTQYF. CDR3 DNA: TGTGCCAGCAGCCGGGGACAGGGCACAGATACGCAGTATTTT.

CDR3 sequence (DNA): TGCAGCGTCCTTACCTTCGGACAGGGGAGGGACGAGCAGTACTTC. Its protein product is CSVLTFGQGRDEQYF. V is TRBV29-1 and J is TRBJ2-7; 9 positions match TRBD1. The germline CDR1 and CDR2 sequences are SQVTM and ANQGSEA. CDR3 length equals 15 residues. J gave up 5 bases and V 6 bases, and 14 bases lay outside the gene matches.

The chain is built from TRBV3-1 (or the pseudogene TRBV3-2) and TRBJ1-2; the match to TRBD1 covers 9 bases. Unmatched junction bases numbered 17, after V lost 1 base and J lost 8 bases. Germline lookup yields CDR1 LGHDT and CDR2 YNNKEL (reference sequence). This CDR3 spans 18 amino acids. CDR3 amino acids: CASSQANVLGQGKDGYTF. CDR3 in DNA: TGTGCCAGCAGCCAAGCCAACGTATTGGGACAGGGAAAAGACGGCTACACCTTC.

The CDR3 nucleotides read TGTGCCAGCTCCCATGGACTAGCGGGGGGCGCGTCTGATGAGCAGTTCTTC. This codes for CASSHGLAGGASDEQFF. V is TRBV18 and J is TRBJ2-1; 14 bases are a match to TRBD2. This CDR3 has 17 amino acids. Trimming at V came to 6 bases and at J to 8 bases, leaving 12 bases not matched to a gene. The germline V gene has CDR1 KGHSH and CDR2 LQKENI.

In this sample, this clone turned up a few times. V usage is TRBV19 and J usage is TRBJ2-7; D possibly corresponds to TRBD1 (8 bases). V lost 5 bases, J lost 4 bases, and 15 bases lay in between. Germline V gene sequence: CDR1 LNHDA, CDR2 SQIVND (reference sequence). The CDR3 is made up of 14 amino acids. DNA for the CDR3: TGTGCCAGTAGTCCCACAGGGGGGGTTTACGAGCAGTACTTC. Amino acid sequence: CASSPTGGVYEQYF.

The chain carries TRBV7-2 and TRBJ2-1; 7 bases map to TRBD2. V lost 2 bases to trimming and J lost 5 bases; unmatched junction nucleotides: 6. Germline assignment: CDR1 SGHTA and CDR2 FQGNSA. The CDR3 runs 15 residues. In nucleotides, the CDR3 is TGTGCCAGCAGCTTAATCGGGGGGACCCACAATGAGCAGTTCTTC. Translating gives CASSLIGGTHNEQFF.

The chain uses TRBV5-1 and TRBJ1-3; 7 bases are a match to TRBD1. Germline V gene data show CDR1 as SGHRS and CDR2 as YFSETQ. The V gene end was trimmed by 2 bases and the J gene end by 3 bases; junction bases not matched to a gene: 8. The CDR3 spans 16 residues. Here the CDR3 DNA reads TGCGCCAGCAGCTTTGACCCAGGGGGTGATGGAAACACCATATATTTT. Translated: CASSFDPGGDGNTIYF.

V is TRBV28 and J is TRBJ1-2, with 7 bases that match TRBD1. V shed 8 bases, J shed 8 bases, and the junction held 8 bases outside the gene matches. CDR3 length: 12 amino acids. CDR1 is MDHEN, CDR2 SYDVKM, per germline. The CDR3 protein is CASLTGLEGYTF. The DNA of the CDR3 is TGTGCCAGCTTGACAGGGTTGGAAGGCTACACCTTC.

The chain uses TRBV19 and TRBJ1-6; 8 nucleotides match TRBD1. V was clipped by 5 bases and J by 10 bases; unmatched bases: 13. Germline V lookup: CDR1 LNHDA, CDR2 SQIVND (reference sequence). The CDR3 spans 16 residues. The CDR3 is CASSLLGQGGRSPLHF. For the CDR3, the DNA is TGTGCCAGTAGTCTTCTCGGACAGGGTGGTAGGTCACCCCTCCACTTT.

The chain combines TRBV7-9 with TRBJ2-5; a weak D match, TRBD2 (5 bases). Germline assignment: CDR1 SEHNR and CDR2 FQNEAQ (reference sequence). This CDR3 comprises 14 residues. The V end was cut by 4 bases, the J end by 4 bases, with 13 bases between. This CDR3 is CASSSPGSAETQYF. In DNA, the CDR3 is TGTGCCAGCAGCTCCCCGGGATCAGCAGAGACCCAGTACTTC.

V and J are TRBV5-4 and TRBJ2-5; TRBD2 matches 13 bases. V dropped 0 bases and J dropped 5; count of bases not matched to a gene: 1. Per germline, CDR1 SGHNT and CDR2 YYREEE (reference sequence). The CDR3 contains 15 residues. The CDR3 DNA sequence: TGTGCCAGCAGCTTGGAACTAGCGGGGGGGGAGACCCAGTACTTC. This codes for CASSLELAGGETQYF.

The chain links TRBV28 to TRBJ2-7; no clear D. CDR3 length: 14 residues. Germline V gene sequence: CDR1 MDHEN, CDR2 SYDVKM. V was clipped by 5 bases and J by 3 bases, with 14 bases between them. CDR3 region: CASSPLTENYEQYF. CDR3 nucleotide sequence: TGTGCCAGCAGTCCTTTAACAGAGAACTACGAGCAGTACTTC.

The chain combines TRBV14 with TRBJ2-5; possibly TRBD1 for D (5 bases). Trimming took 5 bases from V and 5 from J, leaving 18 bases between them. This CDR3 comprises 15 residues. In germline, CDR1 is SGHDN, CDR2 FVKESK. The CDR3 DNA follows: TGTGCCAGCAGCAGCCTCCTCAGGGATCGGGAGACCCAGTACTTC. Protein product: CASSSLLRDRETQYF.

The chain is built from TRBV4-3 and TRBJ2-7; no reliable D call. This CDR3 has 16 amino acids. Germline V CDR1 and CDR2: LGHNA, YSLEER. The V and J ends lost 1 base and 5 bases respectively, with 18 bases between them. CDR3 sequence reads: CASSQGDRARFNEQYF. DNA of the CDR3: TGCGCCAGCAGCCAAGGAGATCGAGCCCGGTTCAACGAGCAGTACTTC.

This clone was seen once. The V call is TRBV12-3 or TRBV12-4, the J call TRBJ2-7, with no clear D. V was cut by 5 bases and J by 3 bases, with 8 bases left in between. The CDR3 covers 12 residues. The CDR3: CASSPRVYEQYF. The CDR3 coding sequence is TGTGCCAGCAGTCCCCGGGTCTACGAGCAGTACTTC.

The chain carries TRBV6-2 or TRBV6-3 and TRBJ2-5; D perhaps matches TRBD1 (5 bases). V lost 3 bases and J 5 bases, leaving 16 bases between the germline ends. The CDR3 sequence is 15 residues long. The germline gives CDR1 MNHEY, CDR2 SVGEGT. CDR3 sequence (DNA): TGTGCCAGCAGTTATAACTGGGCAGGGCTGGAGACCCAGTACTTC. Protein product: CASSYNWAGLETQYF.

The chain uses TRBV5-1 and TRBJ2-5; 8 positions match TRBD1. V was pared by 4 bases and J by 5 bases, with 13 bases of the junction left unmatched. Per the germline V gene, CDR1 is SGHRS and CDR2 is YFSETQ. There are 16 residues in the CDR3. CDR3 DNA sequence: TGCGCCAGCAGCCCCCCGACAGGGGCAGGGTGGGAGACCCAGTACTTC. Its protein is CASSPPTGAGWETQYF.

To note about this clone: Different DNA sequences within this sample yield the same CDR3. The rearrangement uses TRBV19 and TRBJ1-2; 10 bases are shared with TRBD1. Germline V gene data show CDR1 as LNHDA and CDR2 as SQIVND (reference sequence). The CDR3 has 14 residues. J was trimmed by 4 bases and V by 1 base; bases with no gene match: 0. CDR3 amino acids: CASSIGQGAYGYTF. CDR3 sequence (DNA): TGTGCCAGTAGTATAGGACAGGGGGCCTATGGCTACACCTTC.

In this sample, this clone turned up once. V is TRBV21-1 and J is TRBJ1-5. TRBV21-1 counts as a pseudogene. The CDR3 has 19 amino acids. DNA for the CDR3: TGTGCCAGCAGCAAAGCGGTATCGGGGTTTAGTCGGAGCAATCAGCCCCAGCATTTT. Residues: CASSKAVSGFSRSNQPQHF.

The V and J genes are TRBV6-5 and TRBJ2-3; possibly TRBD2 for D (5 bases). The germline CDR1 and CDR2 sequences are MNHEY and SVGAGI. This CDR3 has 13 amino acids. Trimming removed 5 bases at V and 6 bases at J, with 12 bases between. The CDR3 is CASSRGGADTQYF. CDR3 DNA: TGTGCCAGCAGTCGTGGAGGAGCGGATACGCAGTATTTT.

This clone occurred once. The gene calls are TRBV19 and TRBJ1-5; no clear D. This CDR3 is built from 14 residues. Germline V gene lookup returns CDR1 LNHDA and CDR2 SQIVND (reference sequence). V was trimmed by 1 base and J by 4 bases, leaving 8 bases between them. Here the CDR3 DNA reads TGTGCCAGTAGTATAGCGGAGCAGAATCAGCCCCAGCATTTT. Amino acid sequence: CASSIAEQNQPQHF.

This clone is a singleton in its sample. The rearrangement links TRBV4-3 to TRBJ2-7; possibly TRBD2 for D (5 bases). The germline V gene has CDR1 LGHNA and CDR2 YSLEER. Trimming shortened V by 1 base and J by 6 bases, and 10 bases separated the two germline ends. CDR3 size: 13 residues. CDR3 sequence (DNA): TGCGCCAGCAGCCAAGGGGTGGCGGGCGAGCAGTACTTC. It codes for CASSQGVAGEQYF.

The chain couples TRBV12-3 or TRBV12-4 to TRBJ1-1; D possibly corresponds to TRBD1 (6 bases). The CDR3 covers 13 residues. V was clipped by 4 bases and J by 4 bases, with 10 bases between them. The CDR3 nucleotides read TGTGCCAGCAGTTCGCAGGGGTTCACTGAAGCTTTCTTT. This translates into CASSSQGFTEAFF.

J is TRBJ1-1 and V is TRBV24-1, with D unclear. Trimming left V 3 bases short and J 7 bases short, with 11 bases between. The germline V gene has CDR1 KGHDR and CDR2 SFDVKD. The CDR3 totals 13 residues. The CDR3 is CATSDSTKDEAFF. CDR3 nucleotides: TGTGCCACCAGTGATAGTACAAAAGATGAAGCTTTCTTT.